Included here is one T cell receptor (beta chain) sequence, with context. The antigen remains undetermined. The sample belongs to a study of cytomegalovirus exposure and HLA in healthy donors. Study background: Of the donors genotyped, 398 in all, around 77% fell in the Caucasian-associated ancestry cluster. Study-wide results and limits: The authors assumed roughly uniform sequencing depth across donors for presence/absence analyses.

The germline CDR1 and CDR2 sequences are MDHEN and SYDVKM. Trimming took off 7 bases at V and 1 base at J, with 14 bases between the two ends. CDR3 length: 15 residues. Both 60 Vbeta primers and 13 Jbeta primers went into the PCR. Data came from immunoSEQ multiplex PCR; TCRdb stores just in-frame clones and leaves some out. This table has more than 50,000 clones, roughly 71% appearing once. The sample consisted of PBMCs. This sequence originates from a man in his forties or fifties in good health and CMV-seropositive. The chain recombines TRBV28 with TRBJ1-5; maybe TRBD1 (5 bases). The DNA for the CDR3 is TGTGCCAGCAAAGGAGCGGGGGGAAGCAATCAGCCCCAGCATTTT. This translates into CASKGAGGSNQPQHF.